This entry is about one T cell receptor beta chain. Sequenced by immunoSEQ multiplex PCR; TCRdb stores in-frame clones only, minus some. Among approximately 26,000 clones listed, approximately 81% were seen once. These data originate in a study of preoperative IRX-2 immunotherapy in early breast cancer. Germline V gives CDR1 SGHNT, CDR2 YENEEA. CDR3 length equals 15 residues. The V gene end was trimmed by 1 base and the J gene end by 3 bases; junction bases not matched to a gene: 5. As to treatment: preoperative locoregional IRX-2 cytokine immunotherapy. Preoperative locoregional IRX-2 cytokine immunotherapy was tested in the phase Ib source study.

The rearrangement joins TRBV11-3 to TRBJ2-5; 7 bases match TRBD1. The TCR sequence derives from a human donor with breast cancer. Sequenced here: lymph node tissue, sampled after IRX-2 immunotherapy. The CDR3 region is CASSLGGTAKETQYF. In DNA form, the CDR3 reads TGTGCCAGCAGCTTAGGGGGGACAGCAAAAGAGACCCAGTACTTC.